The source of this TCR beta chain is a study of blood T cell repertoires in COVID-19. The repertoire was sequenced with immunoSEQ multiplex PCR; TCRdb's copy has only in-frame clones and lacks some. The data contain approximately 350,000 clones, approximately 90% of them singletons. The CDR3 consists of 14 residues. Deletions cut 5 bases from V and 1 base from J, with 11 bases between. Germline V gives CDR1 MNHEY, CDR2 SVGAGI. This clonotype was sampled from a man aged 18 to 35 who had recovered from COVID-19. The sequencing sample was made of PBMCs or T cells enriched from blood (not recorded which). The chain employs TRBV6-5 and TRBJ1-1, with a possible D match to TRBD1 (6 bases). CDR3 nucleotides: TGTGCCAGCAGTCAGGGGTGGGGGAACACTGAAGCTTTCTTT. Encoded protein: CASSQGWGNTEAFF.